Presented here are 19 T cell receptor beta chains from one specimen sequenced in a study of blood T cell repertoires in COVID-19. Repertoires were generated with immunoSEQ multiplex PCR, while TCRdb's copy carries only in-frame clones and drops some. The sample records about 200,000 clones, roughly 80% being singletons. Material: PBMCs or T cells enriched from blood (not recorded which). The source of these receptors is a man in his forties who had recovered from COVID-19.

The chain combines TRBV7-9 with TRBJ1-2, with D tentatively TRBD1 (6 bases). Trimming took 4 bases from V and 5 from J, leaving 11 bases between them. CDR1 SEHNR and CDR2 FQNEAQ come from the germline V gene (reference sequence). This CDR3 is built from 13 residues. The CDR3 loop is CASSSSQGYGYTF. The CDR3 DNA sequence: TGTGCCAGCAGCTCTTCTCAGGGGTATGGCTACACCTTC.

The chain carries TRBV5-1 and TRBJ1-1; D unclear. Trimming took off 2 bases at V and 0 bases at J, with 5 bases between the two ends. The CDR3 has 13 residues. CDR1 and CDR2 (germline): SGHRS, YFSETQ. The DNA for the CDR3 is TGCGCCAGCAGCTTATCGGTGAACACTGAAGCTTTCTTT. The encoded protein is CASSLSVNTEAFF.

This clone was detected once. The chain combines TRBV19 with TRBJ2-3; possible D gene TRBD2, 6 bases. CDR1 and CDR2 (germline): LNHDA, SQIVND (reference sequence). This CDR3 has 15 amino acids. V lost 0 bases, J lost 3 bases, and 10 bases lay in between. The CDR3 DNA is TGTGCCAGTAGTATAGATATGCGGGGTACAGATACGCAGTATTTT. The encoded protein is CASSIDMRGTDTQYF.

The count of this clone is one. J is TRBJ1-5 and V is TRBV24-1; no definite D call. This CDR3 contains 17 residues. Germline V gene data show CDR1 as KGHDR and CDR2 as SFDVKD. Trimming removed 3 bases from V and 0 bases from J, with 14 bases in between. CDR3 sequence: CATSDKLTEYSNQPQHF. CDR3 bases: TGTGCCACCAGTGATAAATTAACAGAGTATAGCAATCAGCCCCAGCATTTT.

This chain connects TRBV2 to TRBJ1-2, with 7 positions matching TRBD1. The J segment lost 5 bases and the V segment lost 7 bases, leaving 19 bases of the junction unmatched. CDR3 length: 17 amino acids. CDR1 SNHLY and CDR2 FYNNEI come from the germline V gene. CDR3 DNA: TGTGCCAGCACCCCGAGACTGAGAGGGGGCGCAACTTATGGCTACACCTTC. Protein product: CASTPRLRGGATYGYTF.

CDR3 sequence reads: CASSLTAATNEKLFF. DNA for the CDR3: TGTGCCAGCAGCTTAACAGCGGCAACTAATGAAAAACTGTTTTTT. V is TRBV7-9 and J is TRBJ1-4; no reliable D call. The CDR3 runs to 15 residues. Trimming cost V 2 bases and J 0 bases, with 7 bases left between them. The germline gives CDR1 SEHNR, CDR2 FQNEAQ (reference sequence).

This sequence joins TRBV6-1 and TRBJ1-5, with 7 bases matching TRBD1. V trimming: 3 bases; J trimming: 7 bases; junction bases outside the gene matches: 15. Germline assignment: CDR1 MNHNS and CDR2 SASEGT. The CDR3 length is 17 residues. CDR3 region: CASSDRESGGSWQPQHF. CDR3 coding DNA: TGTGCCAGCAGTGATAGAGAGTCAGGGGGTAGTTGGCAGCCCCAGCATTTT.

The J gene is TRBJ1-1, the V gene TRBV3-1 (or the pseudogene TRBV3-2), with D unresolved. The CDR3 is made up of 11 amino acids. Germline assignment: CDR1 LGHDT and CDR2 YNNKEL (reference sequence). Trimming took off 7 bases at V and 10 bases at J, with 13 bases between the two ends. The CDR3 loop reads CASMGRDGAFF. The CDR3 coding sequence is TGTGCCAGCATGGGGAGGGATGGAGCTTTCTTT.

The CDR3: CSASLGLSSYNEQFF. CDR3 bases: TGCAGCGCCTCGCTGGGGCTGAGCTCCTACAATGAGCAGTTCTTC. This chain joins TRBV29-1 and TRBJ2-1; tentatively, D is TRBD1 (5 bases). The CDR3 is 15 amino acids. Germline-derived CDR1 and CDR2 are SQVTM and ANQGSEA. The V and J ends lost 7 bases and 0 bases respectively, with 16 bases between them.

The rearrangement links TRBV15 to TRBJ1-4; unclear D gene. The ends were cut back, 1 base at V and 8 bases at J, with 11 bases in the middle. Germline lookup yields CDR1 LNHNV and CDR2 YYDKDF (reference sequence). The CDR3 has 14 amino acids. The DNA for the CDR3 is TGTGCCACCAGCAGAGCGAGGGCGGCGGAAAAACTGTTTTTT. Its protein product is CATSRARAAEKLFF. The full variable domain, its missing parts supplied by reference TRBV15 and TRBJ1-4, is DAMVIQNPRYQVTQFGKPVTLSCSQTLNHNVMYWYQQKSSQAPKLLFHYYDKDFNNEADTPDNFQSRRPNTSFCFLDIRSPGLGDTAMYLCATSRARAAEKLFFGSGTQLSVL.

The chain is built from TRBV30 and TRBJ1-4, with 9 bases matching TRBD1. CDR1 is GTSNPN, CDR2 SVGIG, per germline (reference sequence). The V segment lost 1 base and the J segment 7 bases; nucleotides outside the gene matches: 7. CDR3 size: 15 residues. Here the CDR3 DNA reads TGTGCCTGGAGTGCAGGGACAGGGAATTTTGAAAAACTGTTTTTT. As protein: CAWSAGTGNFEKLFF.

J is TRBJ1-2 and V is TRBV12-3 or TRBV12-4; a possible D gene is TRBD1 (6 bases). This CDR3 region has 13 residues. The V gene lost 5 bases and the J gene lost 4 bases, with 11 bases spanning the gap. In nucleotides, the CDR3 is TGTGCCAGCAGTCTCGACAGGTTCTATGGCTACACCTTC. This translates into CASSLDRFYGYTF.

The rearrangement links TRBV5-1 to TRBJ2-5; 7 nucleotides match TRBD1. CDR3 size: 16 residues. Germline values: CDR1 SGHRS, CDR2 YFSETQ. V lost 0 bases and J lost 5; bases outside the gene matches: 10. The CDR3 spells CASSLGPGGPGETQYF. The CDR3 DNA follows: TGCGCCAGCAGCTTGGGTCCAGGGGGACCAGGGGAGACCCAGTACTTC.

The chain uses TRBV6-2 or TRBV6-3 and TRBJ2-7; TRBD1 agrees at 8 bases. CDR1 MNHEY and CDR2 SVGEGT come from the germline V gene. This CDR3 contains 14 residues. V was clipped by 4 bases and J by 5 bases; unmatched bases: 7. CDR3 region: CASSSRTGPDEQYF. The CDR3 nucleotides read TGTGCCAGCAGTTCCCGGACAGGGCCGGACGAGCAGTACTTC.

This chain uses TRBV19 with TRBJ1-2; D is unclear. Per the germline V gene, CDR1 is LNHDA and CDR2 is SQIVND (reference sequence). CDR3 size: 12 residues. V was shortened by 8 bases and J by 4 bases, with 11 bases between the two germline ends. The chain's CDR3 is CASQTLGYGYTF. In nucleotides, the CDR3 is TGTGCCAGTCAGACACTCGGCTATGGCTACACCTTC.

This chain links TRBV27 with TRBJ2-1; TRBD1 agrees at 7 bases. There are 15 residues in the CDR3. Germline lookup yields CDR1 MNHEY and CDR2 SMNVEV (reference sequence). After removal of 3 bases from V and 10 bases from J, the junction contained 12 bases not matched to a gene. The CDR3 DNA sequence: TGTGCCAGCAGTTTCCTGGGACAGCTCCCCCAGGAGCAGTTCTTC. It yields the protein CASSFLGQLPQEQFF.

CDR3 loop: CASSTRRGTEAFF. The CDR3 region has the DNA TGTGCCAGCAGCACAAGAAGGGGAACTGAAGCTTTCTTT. The chain has TRBV4-2 and TRBJ1-1, with a possible D match to TRBD1 (5 bases). The CDR3 runs to 13 residues. V shed 5 bases and J shed 5 bases, with 12 bases lying between them. Germline values: CDR1 LGHNA, CDR2 YNFKEQ.

The chain employs TRBV2 and TRBJ1-5; no firm D call. CDR1 is SNHLY and CDR2 is FYNNEI in the germline V gene. V shed 10 bases and J shed 3 bases, with 13 bases lying between them. The CDR3 is 13 residues long. The CDR3 spells CATSRESNQPQHF. The CDR3 DNA reads as TGTGCCACCTCTCGGGAGTCCAATCAGCCCCAGCATTTT. Filled out from reference TRBV2 and TRBJ1-5, the complete variable domain reads EPEVTQTPSHQVTQMGQEVILRCVPISNHLYFYWYRQILGQKVEFLVSFYNNEISEKSEIFDDQFSVERPDGSNFTLKIRSTKLEDSAMYFCATSRESNQPQHFGDGTRLSIL.

This rearrangement joins TRBV10-3 to TRBJ2-3, with 7 bases matching TRBD2. CDR3 length: 14 residues. V was pared by 3 bases and J by 6 bases, with 6 bases of the junction left unmatched. Germline V CDR1 and CDR2: ENHRY, SYGVKD. CDR3 loop: CAISETGAGDTQYF. CDR3 nucleotide sequence: TGTGCCATCAGTGAAACGGGAGCGGGGGATACGCAGTATTTT.